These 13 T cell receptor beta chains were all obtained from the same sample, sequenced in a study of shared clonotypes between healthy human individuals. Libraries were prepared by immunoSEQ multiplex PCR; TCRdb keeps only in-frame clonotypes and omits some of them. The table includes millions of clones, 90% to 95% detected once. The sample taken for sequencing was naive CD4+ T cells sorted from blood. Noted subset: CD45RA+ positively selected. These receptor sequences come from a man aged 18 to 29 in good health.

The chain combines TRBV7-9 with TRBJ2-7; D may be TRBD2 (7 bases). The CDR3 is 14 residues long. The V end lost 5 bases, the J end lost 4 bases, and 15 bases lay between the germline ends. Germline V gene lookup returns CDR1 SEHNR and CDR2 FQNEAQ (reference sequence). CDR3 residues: CASSAGGPSYEQYF. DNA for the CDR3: TGTGCCAGCAGCGCCGGGGGGCCGTCGTACGAGCAGTACTTC.

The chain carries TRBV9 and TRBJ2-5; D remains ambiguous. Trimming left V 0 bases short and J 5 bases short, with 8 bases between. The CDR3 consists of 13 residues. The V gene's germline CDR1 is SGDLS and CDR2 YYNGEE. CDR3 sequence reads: CASSVEPSETQYF. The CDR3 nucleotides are TGTGCCAGCAGCGTAGAGCCCAGTGAGACCCAGTACTTC.

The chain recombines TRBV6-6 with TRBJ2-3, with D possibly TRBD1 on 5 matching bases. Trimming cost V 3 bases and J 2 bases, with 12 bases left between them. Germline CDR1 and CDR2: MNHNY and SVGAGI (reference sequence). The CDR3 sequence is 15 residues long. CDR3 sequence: CASSYSGHDTDTQYF. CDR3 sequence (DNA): TGTGCCAGCAGTTATTCAGGGCACGACACAGATACGCAGTATTTT.

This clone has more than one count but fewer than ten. The CDR3 DNA reads as TGTGCCAGCAGCCGAGACAGGGGCGGCACCGGGGAGCTGTTTTTT. Its translation is CASSRDRGGTGELFF. The chain combines TRBV6-5 with TRBJ2-2; 8 bases line up with TRBD1. V lost 6 bases and J lost 4; bases outside the gene matches: 7. CDR3 length: 15 residues. Germline values: CDR1 MNHEY, CDR2 SVGAGI.

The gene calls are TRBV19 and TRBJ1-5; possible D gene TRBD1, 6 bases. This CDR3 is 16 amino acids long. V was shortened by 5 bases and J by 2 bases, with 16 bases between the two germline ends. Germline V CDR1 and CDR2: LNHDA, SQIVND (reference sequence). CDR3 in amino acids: CASSVQTGLGNQPQHF. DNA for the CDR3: TGTGCCAGTAGTGTCCAGACAGGCCTGGGCAATCAGCCCCAGCATTTT.

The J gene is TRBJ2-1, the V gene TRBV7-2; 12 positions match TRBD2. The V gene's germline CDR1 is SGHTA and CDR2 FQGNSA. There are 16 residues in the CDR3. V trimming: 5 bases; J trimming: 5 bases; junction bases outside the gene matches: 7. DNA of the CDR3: TGTGCCAGCAGCCCACGACTAGCGGGAGATAACAATGAGCAGTTCTTC. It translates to CASSPRLAGDNNEQFF.

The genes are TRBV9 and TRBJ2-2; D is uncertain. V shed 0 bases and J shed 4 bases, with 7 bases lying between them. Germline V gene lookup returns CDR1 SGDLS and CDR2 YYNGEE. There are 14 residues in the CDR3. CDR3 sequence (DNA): TGTGCCAGCAGCGTAGACTGGGGCACCGGGGAGCTGTTTTTT. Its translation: CASSVDWGTGELFF.

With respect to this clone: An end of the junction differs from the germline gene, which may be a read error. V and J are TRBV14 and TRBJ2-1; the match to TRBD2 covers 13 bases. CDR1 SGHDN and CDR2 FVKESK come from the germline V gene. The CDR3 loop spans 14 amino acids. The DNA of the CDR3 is TGTGCCAGCAGCCAAGATCCCGGGACTAGCGGGAAAGTCTTC. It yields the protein CASSQDPGTSGKVF.

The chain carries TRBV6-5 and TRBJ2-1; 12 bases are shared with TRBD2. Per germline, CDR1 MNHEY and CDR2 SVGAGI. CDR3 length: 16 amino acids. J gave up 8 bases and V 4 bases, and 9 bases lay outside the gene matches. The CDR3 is CASSSWLAGGQDEQFF. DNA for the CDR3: TGTGCCAGCAGTTCATGGCTAGCGGGGGGGCAGGATGAGCAGTTCTTC.

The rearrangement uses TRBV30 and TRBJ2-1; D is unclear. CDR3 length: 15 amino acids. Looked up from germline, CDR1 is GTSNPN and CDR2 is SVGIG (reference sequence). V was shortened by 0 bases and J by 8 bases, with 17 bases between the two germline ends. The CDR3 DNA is TGTGCCTGGAGTGTACGACGGTCCCCCCCTCATGAGCAGTTCTTC. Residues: CAWSVRRSPPHEQFF.

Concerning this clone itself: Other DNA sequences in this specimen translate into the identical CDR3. CDR3 protein: CASSSALETQYF. The CDR3, as DNA: TGTGCCAGCAGTTCAGCACTAGAGACCCAGTACTTC. This sequence joins TRBV28 and TRBJ2-5; D unresolved. V gave up 4 bases and J gave up 4 bases, with 7 bases separating them. CDR1 is MDHEN and CDR2 is SYDVKM in the germline V gene. This CDR3 is 12 amino acids long.

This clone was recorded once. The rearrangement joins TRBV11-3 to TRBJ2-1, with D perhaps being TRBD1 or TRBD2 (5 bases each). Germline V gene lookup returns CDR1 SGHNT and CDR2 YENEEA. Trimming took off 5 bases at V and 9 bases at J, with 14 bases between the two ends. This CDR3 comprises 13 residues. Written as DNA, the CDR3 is TGTGCCAGCAGCCCCGAGGGGCTTGGTGAGCAGTTCTTC. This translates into CASSPEGLGEQFF.

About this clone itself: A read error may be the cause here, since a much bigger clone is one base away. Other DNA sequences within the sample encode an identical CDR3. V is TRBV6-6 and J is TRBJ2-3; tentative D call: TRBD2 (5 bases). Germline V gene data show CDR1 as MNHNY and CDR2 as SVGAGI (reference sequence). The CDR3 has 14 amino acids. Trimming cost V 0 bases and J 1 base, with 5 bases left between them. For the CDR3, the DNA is TGTGCCAGCAGTTACTCGCGGGGCACAGATACGCAGTATTTT. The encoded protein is CASSYSRGTDTQYF.